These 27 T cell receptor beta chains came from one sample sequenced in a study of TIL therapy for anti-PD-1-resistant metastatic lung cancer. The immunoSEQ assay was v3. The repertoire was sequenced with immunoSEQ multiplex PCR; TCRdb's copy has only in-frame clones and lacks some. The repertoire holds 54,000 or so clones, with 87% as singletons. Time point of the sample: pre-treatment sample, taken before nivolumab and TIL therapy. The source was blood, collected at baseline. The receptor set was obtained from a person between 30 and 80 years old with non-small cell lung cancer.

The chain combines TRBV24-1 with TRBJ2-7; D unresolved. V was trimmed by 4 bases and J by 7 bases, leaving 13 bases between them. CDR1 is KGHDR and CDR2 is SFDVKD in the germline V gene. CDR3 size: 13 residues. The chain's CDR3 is CATSELDGSEQYF. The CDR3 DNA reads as TGTGCCACCAGTGAGTTGGACGGCTCGGAGCAGTACTTC.

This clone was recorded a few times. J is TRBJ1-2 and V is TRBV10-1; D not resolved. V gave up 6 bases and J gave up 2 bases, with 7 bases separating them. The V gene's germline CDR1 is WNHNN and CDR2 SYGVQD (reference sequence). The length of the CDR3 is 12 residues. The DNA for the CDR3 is TGCGCCAGCAGCAACGAAAACTATGGCTACACCTTC. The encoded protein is CASSNENYGYTF.

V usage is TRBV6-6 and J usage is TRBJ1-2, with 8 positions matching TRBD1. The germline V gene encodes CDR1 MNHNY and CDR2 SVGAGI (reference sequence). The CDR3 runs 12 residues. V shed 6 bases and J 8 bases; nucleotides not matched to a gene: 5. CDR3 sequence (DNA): TGTGCCAGCAGCCCAGGACAGGGCGGCTACACCTTC. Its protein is CASSPGQGGYTF.

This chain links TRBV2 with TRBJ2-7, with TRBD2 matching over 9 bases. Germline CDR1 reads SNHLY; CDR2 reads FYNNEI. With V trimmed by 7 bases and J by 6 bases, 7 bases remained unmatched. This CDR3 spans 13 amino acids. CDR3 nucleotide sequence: TGTGCCAGCACTGCGGGAGGGCCCCTCGAGCAGTACTTC. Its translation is CASTAGGPLEQYF.

CDR3 in amino acids: CASGLPRDRRNTGELFF. The CDR3 DNA reads TGTGCTAGTGGTCTACCTCGGGACAGACGGAACACCGGGGAGCTGTTTTTT. V usage is TRBV12-5 and J usage is TRBJ2-2; 7 bases map to TRBD1. Losses at the gene ends were 5 bases for V and 1 base for J; bases not matched to a gene: 10. The CDR3 spans 17 residues. Germline loops: CDR1 LGHNT, CDR2 FRNRAP.

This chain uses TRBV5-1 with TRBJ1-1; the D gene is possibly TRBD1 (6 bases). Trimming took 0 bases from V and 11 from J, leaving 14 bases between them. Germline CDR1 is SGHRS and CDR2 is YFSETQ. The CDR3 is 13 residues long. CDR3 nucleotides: TGCGCCAGCAGCTTGGAAAACAGGGTAGTGGCTTTCTTT. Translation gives CASSLENRVVAFF.

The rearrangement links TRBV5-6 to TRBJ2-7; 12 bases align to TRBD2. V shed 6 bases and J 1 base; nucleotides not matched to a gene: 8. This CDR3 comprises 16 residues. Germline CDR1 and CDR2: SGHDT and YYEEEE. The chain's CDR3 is CASIGTSGLSSYEQYF. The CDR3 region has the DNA TGTGCCAGCATCGGGACTAGCGGGCTGTCATCCTACGAGCAGTACTTC.

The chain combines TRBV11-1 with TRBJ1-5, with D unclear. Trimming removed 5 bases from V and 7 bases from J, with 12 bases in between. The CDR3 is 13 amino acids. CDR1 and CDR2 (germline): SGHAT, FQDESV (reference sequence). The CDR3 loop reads CASSLVESQPQHF. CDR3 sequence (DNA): TGTGCCAGCAGCCTGGTGGAGAGCCAGCCCCAGCATTTT.

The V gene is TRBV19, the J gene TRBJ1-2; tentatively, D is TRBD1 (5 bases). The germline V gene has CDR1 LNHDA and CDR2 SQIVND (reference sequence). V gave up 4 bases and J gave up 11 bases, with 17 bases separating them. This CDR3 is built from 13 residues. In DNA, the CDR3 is TGTGCCAGTAGTACCCGGACAATCCTAGGGTACACCTTC. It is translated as CASSTRTILGYTF.

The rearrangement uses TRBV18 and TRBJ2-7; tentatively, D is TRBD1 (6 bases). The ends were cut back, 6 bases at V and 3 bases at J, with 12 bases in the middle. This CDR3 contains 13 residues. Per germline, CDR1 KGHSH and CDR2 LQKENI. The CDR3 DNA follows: TGTGCCAGCTCCTCTGGGACAAGCTACGAGCAGTACTTC. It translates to CASSSGTSYEQYF.

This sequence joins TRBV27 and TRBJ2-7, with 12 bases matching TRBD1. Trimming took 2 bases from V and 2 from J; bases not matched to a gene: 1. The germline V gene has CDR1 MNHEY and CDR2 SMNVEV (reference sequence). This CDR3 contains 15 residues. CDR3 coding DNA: TGTGCCAGCAGTTTAGGGACAGGGGGCCCCTACGAGCAGTACTTC. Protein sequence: CASSLGTGGPYEQYF.

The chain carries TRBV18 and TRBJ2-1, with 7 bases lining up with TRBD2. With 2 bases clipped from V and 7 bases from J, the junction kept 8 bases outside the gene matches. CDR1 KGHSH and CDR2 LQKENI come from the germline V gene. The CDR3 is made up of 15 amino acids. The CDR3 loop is CASSPRDGGWNEQFF. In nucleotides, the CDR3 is TGTGCCAGCTCACCAAGGGACGGGGGGTGGAATGAGCAGTTCTTC.

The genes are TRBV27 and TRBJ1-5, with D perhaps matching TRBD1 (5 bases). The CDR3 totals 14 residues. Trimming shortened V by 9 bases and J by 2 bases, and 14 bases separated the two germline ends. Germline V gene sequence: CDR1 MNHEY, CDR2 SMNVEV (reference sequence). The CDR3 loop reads CASGTGRGNQPQHF. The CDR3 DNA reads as TGTGCCAGTGGAACAGGACGCGGCAATCAGCCCCAGCATTTT.

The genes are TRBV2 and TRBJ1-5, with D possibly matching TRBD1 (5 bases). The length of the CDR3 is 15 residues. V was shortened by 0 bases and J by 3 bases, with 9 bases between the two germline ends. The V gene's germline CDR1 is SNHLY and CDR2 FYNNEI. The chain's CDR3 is CASSEAVGDNQPQHF. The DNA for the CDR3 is TGTGCCAGCAGTGAAGCTGTAGGGGACAATCAGCCCCAGCATTTT.

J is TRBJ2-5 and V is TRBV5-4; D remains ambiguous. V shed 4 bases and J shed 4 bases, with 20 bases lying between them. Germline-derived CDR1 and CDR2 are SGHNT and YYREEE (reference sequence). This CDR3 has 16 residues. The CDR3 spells CASSGEIGQDLETQYF. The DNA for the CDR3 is TGTGCCAGCAGCGGTGAGATAGGGCAGGACCTAGAGACCCAGTACTTC.

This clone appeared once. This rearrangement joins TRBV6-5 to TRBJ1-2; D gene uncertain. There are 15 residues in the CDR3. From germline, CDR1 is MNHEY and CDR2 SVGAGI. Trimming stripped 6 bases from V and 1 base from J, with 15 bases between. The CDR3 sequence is CASSHPDGFNYGYTF. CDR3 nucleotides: TGTGCCAGCAGCCACCCAGACGGTTTTAACTATGGCTACACCTTC.

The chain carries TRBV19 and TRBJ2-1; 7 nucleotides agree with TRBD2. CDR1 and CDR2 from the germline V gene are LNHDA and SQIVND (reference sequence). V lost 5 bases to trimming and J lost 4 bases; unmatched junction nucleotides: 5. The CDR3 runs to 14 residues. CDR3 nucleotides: TGTGCCAGTAGTTTGACTAGCTCGTACAATGAGCAGTTCTTC. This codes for CASSLTSSYNEQFF.

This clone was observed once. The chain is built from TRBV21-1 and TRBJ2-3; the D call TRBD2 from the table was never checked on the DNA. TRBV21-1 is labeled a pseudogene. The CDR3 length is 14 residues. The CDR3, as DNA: TGTGCCAGCATACCGGAGACTTACACAGATACGCAGTATTTT. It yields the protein CASIPETYTDTQYF.

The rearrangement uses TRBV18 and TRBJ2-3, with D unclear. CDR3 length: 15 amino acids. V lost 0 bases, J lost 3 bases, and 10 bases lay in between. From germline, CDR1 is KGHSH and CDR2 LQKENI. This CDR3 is CASSPPNYGTDTQYF. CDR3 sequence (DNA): TGTGCCAGCTCACCACCGAACTACGGGACAGATACGCAGTATTTT. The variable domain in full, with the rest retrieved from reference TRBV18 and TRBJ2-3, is NAGVMQNPRHLVRRRGQEARLRCSPMKGHSHVYWYRQLPEEGLKFMVYLQKENIIDESGMPKERFSAEFPKEGPSILRIQQVVRGDSAAYFCASSPPNYGTDTQYFGPGTRLTVL.

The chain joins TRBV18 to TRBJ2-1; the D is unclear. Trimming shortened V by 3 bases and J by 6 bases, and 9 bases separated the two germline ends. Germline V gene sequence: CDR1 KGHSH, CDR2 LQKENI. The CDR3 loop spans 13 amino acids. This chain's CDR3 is CASSPNSINEQFF. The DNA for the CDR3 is TGTGCCAGCTCACCTAATAGCATCAATGAGCAGTTCTTC.

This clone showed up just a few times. CDR3 nucleotide sequence: TGTGCCAGCAGACCGGACAGGGGGCGCGAAAATACGCAGTATTTT. Translated: CASRPDRGRENTQYF. V gene TRBV6-6 combines with J gene TRBJ2-3, with 11 bases fitting TRBD1. Germline V CDR1 and CDR2: MNHNY, SVGAGI (reference sequence). This CDR3 has 15 residues. V lost 6 bases, J lost 7 bases, and 9 bases stayed unmatched.

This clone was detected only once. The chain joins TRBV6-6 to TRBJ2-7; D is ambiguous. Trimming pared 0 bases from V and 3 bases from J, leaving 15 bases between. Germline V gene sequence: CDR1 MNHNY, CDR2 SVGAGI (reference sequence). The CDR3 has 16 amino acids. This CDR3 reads CASSYSKRAEIYEQYF. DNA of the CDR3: TGTGCCAGCAGTTACTCCAAAAGGGCAGAAATCTACGAGCAGTACTTC.

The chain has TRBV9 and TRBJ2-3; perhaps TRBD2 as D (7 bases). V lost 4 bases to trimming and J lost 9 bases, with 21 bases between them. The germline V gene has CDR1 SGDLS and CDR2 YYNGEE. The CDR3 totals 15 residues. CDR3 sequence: CASSPSVGGPGTQYF. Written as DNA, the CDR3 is TGTGCCAGCAGCCCCTCGGTCGGGGGGCCGGGAACGCAGTATTTT. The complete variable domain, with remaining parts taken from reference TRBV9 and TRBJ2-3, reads DSGVTQTPKHLITATGQRVTLRCSPRSGDLSVYWYQQSLDQGLQFLIQYYNGEERAKGNILERFSAQQFPDLHSELNLSSLELGDSALYFCASSPSVGGPGTQYFGPGTRLTVL.

The CDR3 loop is CASSLKFSGDKDTQYF. CDR3 DNA sequence: TGTGCCAGCAGCTTGAAGTTTTCAGGGGACAAAGATACGCAGTATTTT. The chain joins TRBV5-6 to TRBJ2-3; D perhaps matches TRBD1 (6 bases). V was cut by 1 base and J by 5 bases, with 17 bases left in between. The V gene's germline CDR1 is SGHDT and CDR2 YYEEEE. This CDR3 region has 16 residues. Full variable domain (missing parts from reference TRBV5-6 and TRBJ2-3): DAGVTQSPTHLIKTRGQQVTLRCSPKSGHDTVSWYQQALGQGPQFIFQYYEEEERQRGNFPDRFSGHQFPNYSSELNVNALLLGDSALYLCASSLKFSGDKDTQYFGPGTRLTVL.

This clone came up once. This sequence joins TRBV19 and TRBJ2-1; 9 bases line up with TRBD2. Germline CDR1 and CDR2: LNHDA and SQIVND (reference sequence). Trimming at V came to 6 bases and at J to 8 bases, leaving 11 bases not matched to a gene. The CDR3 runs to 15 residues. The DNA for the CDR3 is TGTGCCAGTAGCCCCGGGGGCGGGAGGGCCGATGAGCAGTTCTTC. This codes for CASSPGGGRADEQFF.

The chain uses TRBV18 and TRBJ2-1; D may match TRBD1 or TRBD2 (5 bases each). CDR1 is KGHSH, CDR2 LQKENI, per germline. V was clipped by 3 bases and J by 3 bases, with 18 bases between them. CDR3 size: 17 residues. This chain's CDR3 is CASSPRTTGTSYNEQFF. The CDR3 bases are TGTGCCAGCTCACCCCGTACTACCGGGACGAGCTACAATGAGCAGTTCTTC.

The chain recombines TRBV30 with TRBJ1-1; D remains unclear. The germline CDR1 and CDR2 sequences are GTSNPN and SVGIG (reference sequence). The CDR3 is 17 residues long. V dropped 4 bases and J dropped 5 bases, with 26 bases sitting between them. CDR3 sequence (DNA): TGTGCCTGGACCTCCTTTAGGATTACCCAATATGGGACTGAAGCTTTCTTT. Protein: CAWTSFRITQYGTEAFF.